These 29 T cell receptor beta chains were sequenced from one sample in a study of blood T cell repertoires in COVID-19. Clones were sequenced by immunoSEQ multiplex PCR, and TCRdb holds only the in-frame ones, with some missing. The sample yields about 160,000 clones, around nine tenths seen once. The sequenced material came from peripheral blood. Receptor source: a woman aged 70 to 79 with COVID-19, enrolled during active disease.

The rearrangement links TRBV18 to TRBJ1-2; TRBD1 might be the D (5 bases). V shed 0 bases and J shed 4 bases, with 12 bases lying between them. CDR1 KGHSH and CDR2 LQKENI come from the germline V gene. The CDR3 length is 15 residues. CDR3 residues: CASSPPEGRSYGYTF. The CDR3, as DNA: TGTGCCAGCTCACCACCGGAGGGGCGAAGCTATGGCTACACCTTC. Variable domain in full (rest from reference TRBV18 and TRBJ1-2): NAGVMQNPRHLVRRRGQEARLRCSPMKGHSHVYWYRQLPEEGLKFMVYLQKENIIDESGMPKERFSAEFPKEGPSILRIQQVVRGDSAAYFCASSPPEGRSYGYTFGSGTRLTVV.

The chain joins TRBV30 to TRBJ2-6, with 8 positions matching TRBD1. CDR1 is GTSNPN, CDR2 SVGIG, per germline (reference sequence). The ends lost 1 base at V and 0 bases at J; junction bases unmatched: 2. The CDR3 is 16 residues long. DNA of the CDR3: TGTGCCTGGAGTGACGACAGGGGCTCTGGGGCCAACGTCCTGACTTTC. Translating it yields CAWSDDRGSGANVLTF. Drawing the rest from reference TRBV30 and TRBJ2-6, the complete variable domain is SQTIHQWPATLVQPVGSPLSLECTVEGTSNPNLYWYRQAAGRGLQLLFYSVGIGQISSEVPQNLSASRPQDRQFILSSKKLLLSDSGFYLCAWSDDRGSGANVLTFGAGSRLTVL.

The chain employs TRBV5-1 and TRBJ1-1; a weak D match, TRBD1 (6 bases). The V and J ends lost 4 bases and 1 base respectively, with 14 bases between them. Per germline, CDR1 SGHRS and CDR2 YFSETQ. This CDR3 is built from 15 residues. In nucleotides, the CDR3 is TGCGCCAGCAGCGGCCTCAGGGGAGCGAACACTGAAGCTTTCTTT. As protein: CASSGLRGANTEAFF.

The chain uses TRBV3-1 (or the pseudogene TRBV3-2) and TRBJ1-2; 7 positions match TRBD1. Germline trimming cut 6 bases from V and 3 bases from J; bases unmatched to any gene: 7. This CDR3 is built from 14 residues. Germline CDR1 is LGHDT and CDR2 is YNNKEL (reference sequence). The CDR3 spells CASSLLDRDYGYTF. CDR3 DNA: TGTGCCAGCAGTCTGCTTGACAGGGACTATGGCTACACCTTC.

CDR3 coding DNA: TGCAGTGCTAGTTTTCAGATTATGAACACTGAAGCTTTCTTT. It encodes CSASFQIMNTEAFF. The V and J genes are TRBV20-1 and TRBJ1-1; no clear D gene. This CDR3 region has 14 residues. V was pared by 3 bases and J by 0 bases, with 11 bases between. Germline loops: CDR1 DFQATT, CDR2 SNEGSKA (reference sequence).

The chain employs TRBV6-1 and TRBJ1-1; D gene unclear. The V end was cut by 0 bases, the J end by 11 bases, with 16 bases between. Germline V CDR1 and CDR2: MNHNS, SASEGT. This CDR3 contains 14 residues. The CDR3 protein is CASSEAQVGRKAFF. DNA of the CDR3: TGTGCCAGCAGTGAAGCGCAGGTGGGGAGGAAGGCTTTCTTT.

This clone showed up just once. This chain links TRBV12-5 with TRBJ2-5, with TRBD1 as a possible D gene (5 bases). CDR3 length: 13 residues. V gave up 6 bases and J gave up 5 bases, with 13 bases separating them. Looked up from germline, CDR1 is LGHNT and CDR2 is FRNRAP. This chain's CDR3 is CASGAGLVETQYF. The CDR3 coding sequence is TGTGCTAGTGGGGCAGGGTTGGTGGAGACCCAGTACTTC.

The V call is TRBV4-2, the J call TRBJ1-2, with 9 nucleotides matching TRBD1. J gave up 8 bases and V 3 bases, and 7 bases lay outside the gene matches. The CDR3 has 14 residues. CDR1 is LGHNA and CDR2 is YNFKEQ in the germline V gene. This CDR3 reads CASSQYRTGDGYTF. CDR3 sequence (DNA): TGTGCCAGCAGCCAGTACCGGACAGGGGACGGCTACACCTTC.

Here the CDR3 DNA reads TGTGCCAGCAGCCCCTTAGCGGGGGGGATCTACACAGATACGCAGTATTTT. This gives the protein CASSPLAGGIYTDTQYF. V usage is TRBV28 and J usage is TRBJ2-3; TRBD2 aligns across 11 bases. The J segment lost 2 bases and the V segment lost 6 bases, leaving 10 bases of the junction unmatched. Germline V lookup: CDR1 MDHEN, CDR2 SYDVKM. CDR3 length: 17 amino acids. Full variable domain (missing parts from reference TRBV28 and TRBJ2-3): DVKVTQSSRYLVKRTGEKVFLECVQDMDHENMFWYRQDPGLGLRLIYFSYDVKMKEKGDIPEGYSVSREKKERFSLILESASTNQTSMYLCASSPLAGGIYTDTQYFGPGTRLTVL.

This CDR3 reads CASSPTIGVEQPQHF. DNA for the CDR3: TGTGCCAGCTCACCAACGATCGGGGTGGAACAGCCCCAGCATTTT. The chain uses TRBV18 and TRBJ1-5; no clear D gene. Germline loops: CDR1 KGHSH, CDR2 LQKENI. The CDR3 runs 15 residues. The V gene lost 2 bases and the J gene lost 7 bases, with 15 bases spanning the gap.

This clone was seen just once. The rearrangement links TRBV5-1 to TRBJ2-1, with 10 bases lining up with TRBD1. In germline, CDR1 is SGHRS, CDR2 YFSETQ. CDR3 length: 14 amino acids. Trimming at V came to 0 bases and at J to 6 bases, leaving 0 bases not matched to a gene. The CDR3 DNA reads as TGCGCCAGCAGCTTGGGGGACAGGGGCAATGAGCAGTTCTTC. Translating it yields CASSLGDRGNEQFF.

The chain is built from TRBV10-2 and TRBJ1-1; no clear D. CDR1 and CDR2 from the germline V gene are WSHSY and SAAADI. The CDR3 length is 13 residues. V dropped 7 bases and J dropped 1 base, with 10 bases sitting between them. The CDR3 reads CASTFRENTEAFF. The CDR3, as DNA: TGCGCCAGCACCTTCCGAGAGAACACTGAAGCTTTCTTT.

This clone was found once. This chain uses TRBV5-1 with TRBJ1-6, with D possibly TRBD1 on 6 matching bases. Per the germline V gene, CDR1 is SGHRS and CDR2 is YFSETQ. The V gene lost 0 bases and the J gene lost 10 bases, with 11 bases spanning the gap. The CDR3 extends over 14 amino acids. CDR3 DNA: TGCGCCAGCAGCTTGGGTTCAGGGGCCTCACCCCTCCACTTT. Its translation is CASSLGSGASPLHF.

The chain couples TRBV2 to TRBJ1-2; D unclear. Germline-derived CDR1 and CDR2 are SNHLY and FYNNEI. This CDR3 is 11 amino acids long. Trimming shortened V by 6 bases and J by 4 bases, and 6 bases separated the two germline ends. CDR3 coding DNA: TGTGCCAGCAGACTAAGCTATGGCTACACCTTC. Amino acid sequence: CASRLSYGYTF.

V gene TRBV4-1 combines with J gene TRBJ1-5; 7 nucleotides match TRBD1. With V trimmed by 0 bases and J by 5 bases, 13 bases remained unmatched. Germline-derived CDR1 and CDR2 are MGHRA and YSYEKL. CDR3 size: 18 residues. CDR3 region: CASSQDLQGLRSDQPQHF. The CDR3 DNA reads as TGCGCCAGCAGCCAAGATTTACAGGGGCTACGCTCTGATCAGCCCCAGCATTTT.

J is TRBJ1-4 and V is TRBV6-1; D perhaps matches TRBD1 (5 bases). CDR3 length equals 14 residues. The V gene's germline CDR1 is MNHNS and CDR2 SASEGT. The ends were cut back, 1 base at V and 8 bases at J, with 11 bases in the middle. CDR3 loop: CASSEVRVAEKLFF. As DNA, the CDR3 is TGTGCCAGCAGTGAAGTCAGGGTGGCGGAAAAACTGTTTTTT.

The genes are TRBV30 and TRBJ2-1, with D perhaps TRBD2 (6 bases). The V end lost 2 bases, the J end lost 2 bases, and 10 bases lay between the germline ends. This CDR3 region has 14 residues. The germline V gene has CDR1 GTSNPN and CDR2 SVGIG (reference sequence). CDR3 region: CAWSTGDPYNEQFF. DNA for the CDR3: TGTGCCTGGAGTACGGGGGACCCCTACAATGAGCAGTTCTTC.

This chain connects TRBV2 to TRBJ1-3; 8 bases map to TRBD1. The CDR3 is made up of 15 amino acids. Germline CDR1 and CDR2: SNHLY and FYNNEI. Trimming cost V 8 bases and J 3 bases; bases outside gene matches: 9. The CDR3 loop is CASGGTGTGGNTIYF. The CDR3, as DNA: TGTGCCAGCGGGGGAACCGGGACAGGTGGAAACACCATATATTTT.

CDR3 sequence reads: CASRTSGGTEAFF. The CDR3 DNA is TGTGCCAGCAGGACATCAGGGGGCACTGAAGCTTTCTTT. The chain carries TRBV6-6 and TRBJ1-1; TRBD1 matches at 7 bases. This CDR3 region has 13 residues. J lost 4 bases, V lost 6 bases, and 5 bases had no gene match. Germline V gene sequence: CDR1 MNHNY, CDR2 SVGAGI (reference sequence).

This chain uses TRBV11-2 with TRBJ1-2; D unclear. The ends were cut back, 3 bases at V and 6 bases at J, with 17 bases in the middle. Per germline, CDR1 SGHAT and CDR2 FQNNGV. The CDR3 has 15 residues. In DNA form, the CDR3 reads TGTGCCAGCAGCTTCGGGTCGAGAGGCGATCATGGCTACACCTTC. Amino acid sequence: CASSFGSRGDHGYTF. The variable domain in full, completed from reference TRBV11-2 and TRBJ1-2, reads EAGVAQSPRYKIIEKRQSVAFWCNPISGHATLYWYQQILGQGPKLLIQFQNNGVVDDSQLPKDRFSAERLKGVDSTLKIQPAKLEDSAVYLCASSFGSRGDHGYTFGSGTRLTVV.

The J gene is TRBJ1-5, the V gene TRBV19; the match to TRBD1 covers 7 bases. The CDR3 contains 15 residues. V gave up 6 bases and J gave up 3 bases; unmatched junction bases: 8. Germline V gives CDR1 LNHDA, CDR2 SQIVND (reference sequence). Here the CDR3 DNA reads TGTGCCAGTAGAACCTCGACAGGGAACAATCAGCCCCAGCATTTT. Translation gives CASRTSTGNNQPQHF. The full variable domain, in which reference TRBV19 and TRBJ1-5 provide the parts outside the CDR3, is DGGITQSPKYLFRKEGQNVTLSCEQNLNHDAMYWYRQDPGQGLRLIYYSQIVNDFQKGDIAEGYSVSREKKESFPLTVTSAQKNPTAFYLCASRTSTGNNQPQHFGDGTRLSIL.

The chain employs TRBV2 and TRBJ2-2; D is perhaps TRBD2 (6 bases). The CDR3 spans 15 residues. Between the trimmed V and J ends, which lost 7 bases and 0 bases, there was a span of 12 bases. Germline V gene data show CDR1 as SNHLY and CDR2 as FYNNEI. CDR3 in amino acids: CASKVRTTNTGELFF. CDR3 DNA: TGTGCCAGCAAAGTTAGGACTACGAACACCGGGGAGCTGTTTTTT. The full variable domain, completed using reference TRBV2 and TRBJ2-2, is EPEVTQTPSHQVTQMGQEVILRCVPISNHLYFYWYRQILGQKVEFLVSFYNNEISEKSEIFDDQFSVERPDGSNFTLKIRSTKLEDSAMYFCASKVRTTNTGELFFGEGSRLTVL.

V gene TRBV4-1 combines with J gene TRBJ1-1; 7 bases agree with TRBD1. From germline, CDR1 is MGHRA and CDR2 YSYEKL. The trim removed 3 bases at V and 11 bases at J, leaving 12 bases unmatched. The CDR3 length is 14 residues. The CDR3 sequence is CASSHPGLARGAFF. CDR3 DNA sequence: TGCGCCAGCAGCCACCCGGGGCTTGCCAGGGGGGCTTTCTTT.

J is TRBJ2-1 and V is TRBV5-6; 9 nucleotides match TRBD2. V gave up 0 bases and J gave up 5 bases; unmatched junction bases: 3. This CDR3 comprises 15 residues. The germline gives CDR1 SGHDT, CDR2 YYEEEE. The DNA of the CDR3 is TGTGCCAGCAGCTTGGGAGCGGGGGGTAACAATGAGCAGTTCTTC. Its translation: CASSLGAGGNNEQFF.

This chain connects TRBV9 to TRBJ1-6; no reliable D call. CDR3 length equals 19 residues. Trimming pared 0 bases from V and 2 bases from J, leaving 18 bases between. Germline lookup yields CDR1 SGDLS and CDR2 YYNGEE. The CDR3 DNA is TGTGCCAGCAGCGTAGGGTCGCTAGGATCTGGCACCTATAATTCACCCCTCCACTTT. Residues: CASSVGSLGSGTYNSPLHF. The full variable domain, in which reference TRBV9 and TRBJ1-6 provide the parts outside the CDR3, is DSGVTQTPKHLITATGQRVTLRCSPRSGDLSVYWYQQSLDQGLQFLIQYYNGEERAKGNILERFSAQQFPDLHSELNLSSLELGDSALYFCASSVGSLGSGTYNSPLHFGNGTRLTVT.

V is TRBV14 and J is TRBJ2-2; a weak D match, TRBD2 (5 bases). CDR1 is SGHDN, CDR2 FVKESK, per germline. Trimming left V 3 bases short and J 5 bases short, with 13 bases between. The CDR3 extends over 15 amino acids. The CDR3 spells CASSQRLPTTGELFF. The CDR3 nucleotides are TGTGCCAGCAGCCAGAGACTACCGACTACCGGGGAGCTGTTTTTT.

The chain links TRBV7-2 to TRBJ2-5; TRBD2 matches 10 bases. Germline assignment: CDR1 SGHTA and CDR2 FQGNSA. Unmatched junction bases numbered 13, after V lost 0 bases and J lost 0 bases. This CDR3 region has 20 residues. The CDR3 nucleotides are TGTGCCAGCAGCTTAGCCCTGGGTAGCGGGGGGACAAGGTACCAAGAGACCCAGTACTTC. This translates into CASSLALGSGGTRYQETQYF.

This clone was seen a few times. The chain has TRBV10-3 and TRBJ2-1, with a tentative D call TRBD2 (7 bases). The V end was cut by 0 bases, the J end by 10 bases, with 16 bases between. This CDR3 has 15 amino acids. Germline-derived CDR1 and CDR2 are ENHRY and SYGVKD. The CDR3 loop is CAISESIGGVYEQFF. The CDR3 DNA sequence: TGTGCCATCAGTGAGTCGATAGGGGGGGTGTACGAGCAGTTCTTC.

The rearrangement joins TRBV28 to TRBJ2-7; 10 nucleotides line up with TRBD2. This CDR3 contains 13 residues. Per the germline V gene, CDR1 is MDHEN and CDR2 is SYDVKM. Unmatched junction bases numbered 7, after V lost 10 bases and J lost 4 bases. The CDR3 nucleotides are TGTGCCACGCGGGGTAGCGGGGGGTACGAGCAGTACTTC. This translates into CATRGSGGYEQYF.